A single sample is the source of the 7 T cell receptor beta chains below, sequenced in a study of cytomegalovirus exposure and HLA in healthy donors. Primers included in the PCR were 60 Vbeta and 13 Jbeta primers. Libraries were prepared by immunoSEQ multiplex PCR; TCRdb keeps only in-frame clonotypes and omits some of them. The table shows around 76,000 clones, with around three quarters occurring only once. Sequenced sample: PBMCs. These receptor sequences come from a woman aged 45 to 65 in good health and CMV-seropositive.

This sequence joins TRBV5-1 and TRBJ1-1; D is uncertain. Germline V lookup: CDR1 SGHRS, CDR2 YFSETQ. The CDR3 has 14 amino acids. V dropped 4 bases and J dropped 2 bases, with 12 bases sitting between them. The CDR3 coding sequence is TGCGCCAGCAGCCCCCCGGGAGGTAACACTGAAGCTTTCTTT. It encodes CASSPPGGNTEAFF.

V is TRBV7-2 and J is TRBJ2-2; D remains unclear. The CDR3 extends over 13 amino acids. V lost 3 bases, J lost 5 bases, and 7 bases lay in between. Germline CDR1 reads SGHTA; CDR2 reads FQGNSA. The CDR3 sequence is CASSFTGTGELFF. CDR3 in DNA: TGTGCCAGCAGCTTTACCGGGACCGGGGAGCTGTTTTTT.

The chain joins TRBV6-6 to TRBJ2-7; 8 bases agree with TRBD1. CDR1 is MNHNY and CDR2 is SVGAGI in the germline V gene (reference sequence). V was clipped by 5 bases and J by 5 bases; unmatched bases: 11. CDR3 length: 15 amino acids. CDR3 bases: TGTGCCAGCAGTGGCAGACAGGGGATAAAAGACGAGCAGTACTTC. Encoded protein: CASSGRQGIKDEQYF.

This chain uses TRBV28 with TRBJ2-7; weak D call: TRBD1 (6 bases). The CDR3 spans 13 residues. Trimming cost V 5 bases and J 4 bases, with 12 bases left between them. Germline assignment: CDR1 MDHEN and CDR2 SYDVKM. The DNA of the CDR3 is TGTGCCAGCAGTCCCGGGACACCGTACGAGCAGTACTTC. It yields the protein CASSPGTPYEQYF.

The rearrangement uses TRBV7-9 and TRBJ1-3, with a possible D match to TRBD1 (6 bases). CDR3 length equals 16 residues. CDR1 and CDR2 from the germline V gene are SEHNR and FQNEAQ (reference sequence). The ends were cut back, 5 bases at V and 0 bases at J, with 14 bases in the middle. DNA for the CDR3: TGTGCCAGCAGCCTACTCTTGACAGGCTCTGGAAACACCATATATTTT. Translated, it gives CASSLLLTGSGNTIYF.

This clone was seen just once. The chain has TRBV28 and TRBJ2-3, with unresolved D. From germline, CDR1 is MDHEN and CDR2 SYDVKM. Trimming stripped 10 bases from V and 2 bases from J, with 10 bases between. The CDR3 is made up of 12 amino acids. The CDR3 coding sequence is TGTGCCACTAGGTACGTCACAGATACGCAGTATTTT. This sequence encodes CATRYVTDTQYF.

This clone was picked up one time. This rearrangement joins TRBV18 to TRBJ1-1, with 7 bases lining up with TRBD1. Germline V gives CDR1 KGHSH, CDR2 LQKENI. J lost 4 bases, V lost 7 bases, and 6 bases had no gene match. The CDR3 consists of 13 residues. CDR3 DNA: TGTGCCAGCTTACAGGGGAGCGGCACTGAAGCTTTCTTT. Its protein product is CASLQGSGTEAFF.